This T cell receptor beta chain appears in the sequencing data of a study of tumor-infiltrating lymphocytes in primary liver carcinoma (TCRdb year 2017). For the study in its entirety: Surgical resection was performed in China between November 2015 and early 2016 on a few patients with histopathologically diagnosed primary liver carcinoma. Of the five patients (three men and two women, aged 30 to 69 years), four had hepatocellular carcinoma and one had combined HCC and intrahepatic cholangiocarcinoma. The tumors of the five patients were staged as T1-T3 N0M0, with maximum diameters ranging from roughly 4.2 to 10 cm. Roughly 3.5 to 8 million productive TCRbeta reads were obtained per sample, and no significant difference in read depth was found between tissue types. TCRbeta repertoire sequencing, expression microarrays and whole-exome sequencing were combined in the study across five regions of each liver tumor, with adjacent normal tissue and blood also included. A total of 35 or so specimens from 5 patients went through TCRbeta repertoire sequencing, namely 25 tumor regions, 5 adjacent noncancerous liver tissues and 5 peripheral blood samples. Repertoires from technical replicates were highly reproducible, with mean shared-clone rates approximately 0.9 and correlation coefficients above 0.95.

Using a constant-region primer and ProtoScript II reverse transcriptase, TCRbeta-specific cDNA was reverse-transcribed from 400 to 550 ng total RNA. Three nested multiplex PCR rounds, following a slightly modified ARM-PCR procedure, were used to build the TCRbeta libraries. The first two PCR rounds used multiplex TRBV1-TRBV30 forward primers with a Cbeta reverse primer, each for about 10 cycles. A final 25-cycle PCR with Deep VentR polymerase added sample barcodes and Illumina adapters. Amplicons of 200-500 bp were gel-purified with a QIAquick gel extraction kit before sequencing. An Illumina HiSeq 2500 was used to sequence the TCRbeta amplicons with 250-bp paired-end reads. In the authors' own workflow: Trimmomatic v0.33 was used to quality-trim the reads, and FLASH v1.2.11 was used to merge paired reads so that full CDR3 sequences could be recovered. V, D and J germline segments were assigned to the rearranged TCRbeta sequences using MiGEC v1.2.1b. Clonotype statistics, along with Shannon-Wiener diversity indices, were calculated using VDJtools v1.0.0. To cut down on sampling bias, every analysis after diversity analysis relied on just the 250 most abundant clonotypes from each sample. In-frame beta chains were kept once TCRdb had trimmed the public reads at Q25 with fastp and called clones with MiXCR. Rows with one shared CDR3 protein collapse into an entry with the most common genes and DNA. The V and J calls, along with clone size, are taken from TCRdb and not from the paper's own processing. The sample contains more than 150,000 distinct CDR3 sequences, 50% to 75% of them found a single time. About 70% of the sample is taken by the ten largest.

The study at large found these results: Since the samples were bulk and unsorted, there was no way to compare CD4+ and CD8+ T cell repertoires. The top 250 clones accounted for a significantly greater share of the repertoire in tumors than in blood (p = 0.039). The study included only five patients, and the authors note findings should be validated in a larger study. Pairs of tumor regions showed greater repertoire overlap (mean around 36%) than tumor-adjacent pairs (roughly 17%) or tumor-blood pairs (around 15%), which is consistent with antigen-driven expansion. Only the TCR beta chain was sequenced, which likely underestimates true repertoire diversity because unpaired alpha chains were not captured.

V is shortened by 5 bases, J by 5 bases, and the region joining them spans 12 bases. CDR1 and CDR2 (PRHDT, FYEKMQ) derive from the germline V gene (reference sequence). The CDR3 runs 13 amino acids, cysteine and phenylalanine included. Solely the CDR3 DNA is kept, with 39 bases framed from the first base. Blood RNA was extracted from unsorted whole blood with TRIzol reagent; germline DNA came from the DNeasy Blood & Tissue kit. At the time of sampling, the patients were treatment-naive and had chronic HBV infection. Before surgery, approximately 3.8 milliliters of peripheral blood were collected into K2EDTA tubes. Concerning this clonotype itself: Its cognate antigen has yet to be identified. Base qualities are not recorded, but no much larger clone differs from it by a single base.

Specimen: peripheral blood. Recombination joined TRBV13 with TRBJ2-5; the best D guess is TRBD2, with 6 bases matching. The TCR sequence derives from a man in his forties or fifties with primary liver carcinoma and hepatitis B virus infection. CDR3 protein: CASSRKGRETQYF. The nucleotides read TGTGCCAGCAGCCGGAAGGGGAGGGAGACCCAGTACTTC. With all but the CDR3 taken from the reference TRBV13 and TRBJ2-5 genes, the full variable domain is: AAGVIQSPRHLIKEKRETATLKCYPIPRHDTVYWYQQGPGQDPQFLISFYEKMQSDKGSIPDRFSAQQFSDYHSELNMSSLELGDSALYFCASSRKGRETQYFGPGTRLLVL.